This note documents a single T cell receptor (beta chain) sequence. The CDR3 has 19 residues. V lost 2 bases, J lost 0 bases, and 20 bases lay in between. Germline V gene lookup returns CDR1 LNHDA and CDR2 SQIVND (reference sequence). This record belongs to a study of blood T cell repertoires in COVID-19. Study-wide context: Sources were T cells, B-cell-depleted T cells, or PBMCs; the material itself was cDNA or gDNA.

Sequencing was performed with immunoSEQ multiplex PCR; in TCRdb, only in-frame clones are kept and a portion is missing. The sample holds roughly 350,000 clones, roughly 90% seen once. This rearrangement joins TRBV19 to TRBJ1-5; D is perhaps TRBD1 (5 bases). The sample comprised PBMCs or T cells enriched from blood (not recorded which). The receptor was isolated from a woman aged 25 to 39 who had recovered from COVID-19. The CDR3 here is CASSINRARATISNQPQHF. CDR3 DNA sequence: TGTGCCAGTAGTATAAATCGGGCCAGGGCGACCATTAGCAATCAGCCCCAGCATTTT.